Listed here are 29 T cell receptor beta chains from one sample, sequenced in a study of CD4+ T cells in melanoma. Assay used: immunoSEQ multiplex PCR; TCRdb lists only in-frame clones, some missing. The table includes fewer than 150,000 clones, about nine tenths detected once. The receptors originated from a human donor with melanoma.

V usage is TRBV4-2 and J usage is TRBJ1-1; D call uncertain. The V end was cut by 2 bases, the J end by 3 bases, with 19 bases between. The CDR3 contains 17 residues. Germline assignment: CDR1 LGHNA and CDR2 YNFKEQ. Written as DNA, the CDR3 is TGTGCCAGCAGCCAACCCACCGCGACTTTAGCGGACACTGAAGCTTTCTTT. Amino acids: CASSQPTATLADTEAFF.

This sequence joins TRBV6-1 and TRBJ1-5; D gene unclear. This CDR3 contains 12 residues. The V end was cut by 6 bases, the J end by 3 bases, with 6 bases between. Per the germline V gene, CDR1 is MNHNS and CDR2 is SASEGT. This chain's CDR3 is CASRRSNQPQHF. The CDR3 region has the DNA TGTGCCAGCAGGCGATCCAATCAGCCCCAGCATTTT.

CDR3 DNA: TGTGCCAGCAGCCGGACAGCCGTGGACGAGCAGTACTTC. Its translation is CASSRTAVDEQYF. V is TRBV7-9 and J is TRBJ2-7; perhaps TRBD1 as D (6 bases). This CDR3 spans 13 amino acids. The germline V gene has CDR1 SEHNR and CDR2 FQNEAQ (reference sequence). The V end lost 5 bases, the J end lost 5 bases, and 13 bases lay between the germline ends. The whole variable domain, remainder taken from reference TRBV7-9 and TRBJ2-7, is DTGVSQNPRHKITKRGQNVTFRCDPISEHNRLYWYRQTLGQGPEFLTYFQNEAQLEKSRLLSDRFSAERPKGSFSTLEIQRTEQGDSAMYLCASSRTAVDEQYFGPGTRLTVT.

V usage is TRBV5-5 and J usage is TRBJ1-1, with D perhaps matching TRBD1 (6 bases). The CDR3 spans 14 residues. Between the trimmed V and J ends, which lost 0 bases and 4 bases, there was a span of 10 bases. CDR1 is SGHKS, CDR2 YYEKEE, per germline (reference sequence). CDR3 DNA: TGTGCCAGCAGCTTGGAACAGGGAATCACTGAAGCTTTCTTT. It translates to CASSLEQGITEAFF.

The count of this clone is one. J is TRBJ2-2 and V is TRBV18; the match to TRBD2 covers 11 bases. Per the germline V gene, CDR1 is KGHSH and CDR2 is LQKENI. The V gene end was trimmed by 5 bases and the J gene end by 5 bases; junction bases not matched to a gene: 7. CDR3 length equals 16 residues. CDR3 sequence: CASSSTSGEGTGELFF. The DNA of the CDR3 is TGTGCCAGCTCATCGACTAGCGGGGAAGGAACCGGGGAGCTGTTTTTT.

This clone was detected once. The genes are TRBV5-4 and TRBJ2-2; D might be TRBD1 (5 bases). The CDR3 has 16 amino acids. Germline V CDR1 and CDR2: SGHNT, YYREEE (reference sequence). V gave up 3 bases and J gave up 1 base, with 13 bases separating them. CDR3 nucleotides: TGTGCCAGCAGCTCAAAGGGGCAGGGGAACACCGGGGAGCTGTTTTTT. Protein: CASSSKGQGNTGELFF.

This rearrangement joins TRBV5-1 to TRBJ1-6; D is ambiguous. V dropped 5 bases and J dropped 7 bases, with 13 bases sitting between them. This CDR3 spans 14 amino acids. The germline V gene has CDR1 SGHRS and CDR2 YFSETQ. The CDR3 nucleotides read TGCGCCAGCAGTGGCGGAGATCCAAATTCACCCCTCCACTTT. It translates to CASSGGDPNSPLHF.

The chain couples TRBV11-2 to TRBJ1-1, with a possible D match to TRBD1 (5 bases). This CDR3 comprises 16 residues. CDR1 is SGHAT and CDR2 is FQNNGV in the germline V gene. Trimming took 2 bases from V and 0 from J, leaving 13 bases between them. As DNA, the CDR3 is TGTGCCAGCAGCTTAACCTGGGGCGAAATGAACACTGAAGCTTTCTTT. The encoded protein is CASSLTWGEMNTEAFF.

This clone was recorded once. This chain connects TRBV4-2 to TRBJ1-2; no definite D call. CDR3 length: 16 amino acids. Germline V CDR1 and CDR2: LGHNA, YNFKEQ. V lost 0 bases to trimming and J lost 3 bases, with 14 bases between them. CDR3 in amino acids: CASSQDSSGWDYGYTF. CDR3 in DNA: TGTGCCAGCAGCCAAGATTCGAGTGGATGGGACTATGGCTACACCTTC.

The J gene is TRBJ2-5, the V gene TRBV18, with TRBD2 matching over 10 bases. This CDR3 comprises 16 residues. Germline loops: CDR1 KGHSH, CDR2 LQKENI. V lost 6 bases to trimming and J lost 2 bases; unmatched junction nucleotides: 9. CDR3 DNA sequence: TGTGCCAGCTCGGCTAGCGGGGGAGAAGCGCAAGAGACCCAGTACTTC. Translation: CASSASGGEAQETQYF.

Concerning this clone itself: A junction end diverges from the germline sequence, so it may reflect a read error. The chain recombines TRBV7-8 with TRBJ2-7, with 8 bases aligning to TRBD2. The germline V gene has CDR1 SGHVS and CDR2 FQNEAQ. CDR3 length equals 14 residues. The CDR3 region has the DNA TGTGCCAGCAGGTTAGCGGGGCTAAGCTACGAGCAGTACTTC. Protein product: CASRLAGLSYEQYF.

This clone was detected a few times. The V call is TRBV6-6, the J call TRBJ1-1, with TRBD1 as a possible D gene (5 bases). The V gene lost 8 bases and the J gene lost 4 bases, with 11 bases spanning the gap. Germline CDR1 MNHNY, CDR2 SVGAGI (reference sequence). The CDR3 consists of 12 residues. CDR3 nucleotide sequence: TGTGCCAGCGGAAAAGGGACCACTGAAGCTTTCTTT. As protein: CASGKGTTEAFF.

The chain combines TRBV7-9 with TRBJ1-1; D uncertain. The germline V gene has CDR1 SEHNR and CDR2 FQNEAQ (reference sequence). V lost 5 bases and J lost 11, with 15 bases in between. The CDR3 covers 12 residues. CDR3 protein: CASSHNDDVAFF. The CDR3 DNA reads TGTGCCAGCAGCCACAACGACGATGTCGCTTTCTTT.

The CDR3 nucleotides read TGTGCCAGCAGTGAGTGGGGGACAGGGCCCTACGAGCAGTACTTC. It encodes CASSEWGTGPYEQYF. This rearrangement joins TRBV6-1 to TRBJ2-7; 9 bases match TRBD1. V was clipped by 3 bases and J by 2 bases; unmatched bases: 5. Germline CDR1 MNHNS, CDR2 SASEGT. This CDR3 contains 15 residues.

The genes are TRBV7-3 and TRBJ2-5; D gene uncertain. Germline V gene data show CDR1 as SGHTA and CDR2 as FQGTGA. V was cut by 3 bases and J by 8 bases, with 10 bases left in between. CDR3 length: 12 residues. CDR3 bases: TGTGCCAGCAGCTTGGCTAGTAGTACCCAGTACTTC. This encodes CASSLASSTQYF.

The rearrangement uses TRBV5-1 and TRBJ1-5, with a tentative D call TRBD1 (6 bases). This CDR3 has 15 residues. V lost 4 bases and J lost 1, with 12 bases in between. CDR1 SGHRS and CDR2 YFSETQ come from the germline V gene. CDR3 in amino acids: CASSLGHQSNQPQHF. The CDR3 DNA reads as TGCGCCAGCAGCCTGGGACACCAAAGCAATCAGCCCCAGCATTTT.

Here the CDR3 DNA reads TGCGCCAGCAGCTGGGGGGGGACAGGGAATGATGGCTACACCTTC. This encodes CASSWGGTGNDGYTF. The chain recombines TRBV5-1 with TRBJ1-2, with 9 bases that match TRBD1. The CDR3 spans 15 residues. Germline values: CDR1 SGHRS, CDR2 YFSETQ. V dropped 3 bases and J dropped 6; count of bases not matched to a gene: 9.

The J gene is TRBJ1-1, the V gene TRBV5-6; no firm D call. Trimming cost V 2 bases and J 1 base, with 9 bases left between them. The CDR3 has 14 residues. Per germline, CDR1 SGHDT and CDR2 YYEEEE. Here the CDR3 reads CASSFDGGNTEAFF. For the CDR3, the DNA is TGTGCCAGCAGCTTCGACGGAGGGAACACTGAAGCTTTCTTT. Complete variable domain (other parts from reference TRBV5-6 and TRBJ1-1): DAGVTQSPTHLIKTRGQQVTLRCSPKSGHDTVSWYQQALGQGPQFIFQYYEEEERQRGNFPDRFSGHQFPNYSSELNVNALLLGDSALYLCASSFDGGNTEAFFGQGTRLTVV.

This sequence joins TRBV18 and TRBJ1-2; 10 bases line up with TRBD1. The CDR3 covers 15 residues. J gave up 6 bases and V 2 bases, and 6 bases lay outside the gene matches. Germline V gives CDR1 KGHSH, CDR2 LQKENI. The CDR3: CASSPKRQGADGYTF. The CDR3 DNA reads TGTGCCAGCTCACCAAAAAGACAGGGGGCCGATGGCTACACCTTC. The full variable domain, with the rest looked up from reference TRBV18 and TRBJ1-2, is NAGVMQNPRHLVRRRGQEARLRCSPMKGHSHVYWYRQLPEEGLKFMVYLQKENIIDESGMPKERFSAEFPKEGPSILRIQQVVRGDSAAYFCASSPKRQGADGYTFGSGTRLTVV.

The V gene is TRBV9, the J gene TRBJ1-1; 7 bases are a match to TRBD1. CDR1 and CDR2 from the germline V gene are SGDLS and YYNGEE. V shed 4 bases, J shed 1 base, and the junction held 7 bases outside the gene matches. The CDR3 covers 15 residues. CDR3 DNA sequence: TGTGCCAGCAGCCGAATGGGACAGAAGAACACTGAAGCTTTCTTT. Translation gives CASSRMGQKNTEAFF.

The genes are TRBV7-9 and TRBJ2-3, with D perhaps TRBD2 (7 bases). Germline V gene lookup returns CDR1 SEHNR and CDR2 FQNEAQ (reference sequence). V was shortened by 6 bases and J by 0 bases, with 13 bases between the two germline ends. The CDR3 runs 15 residues. CDR3 protein: CASRRGGGSTDTQYF. The CDR3 region has the DNA TGTGCCAGCAGAAGAGGCGGGGGCAGCACAGATACGCAGTATTTT.

This chain uses TRBV30 with TRBJ2-5; weak D call: TRBD1 (6 bases). Per germline, CDR1 GTSNPN and CDR2 SVGIG (reference sequence). V gave up 4 bases and J gave up 1 base, with 10 bases separating them. The CDR3 has 13 residues. CDR3 DNA: TGTGCCTGGATGGCAGGGGCCCAAGAGACCCAGTACTTC. Translation gives CAWMAGAQETQYF. Looking up the rest from reference TRBV30 and TRBJ2-5 gives the full variable domain: SQTIHQWPATLVQPVGSPLSLECTVEGTSNPNLYWYRQAAGRGLQLLFYSVGIGQISSEVPQNLSASRPQDRQFILSSKKLLLSDSGFYLCAWMAGAQETQYFGPGTRLLVL.

The J gene is TRBJ1-6, the V gene TRBV2; no definite D call. Germline lookup yields CDR1 SNHLY and CDR2 FYNNEI. The CDR3 has 14 amino acids. V was trimmed by 8 bases and J by 0 bases, leaving 8 bases between them. DNA of the CDR3: TGTGCCAGCGGAGCAAGCTCCTATAATTCACCCCTCCACTTT. Translated: CASGASSYNSPLHF.

This clone was recorded once. The rearrangement joins TRBV18 to TRBJ1-1, with 8 positions matching TRBD1. The ends lost 0 bases at V and 5 bases at J; junction bases unmatched: 2. Germline-derived CDR1 and CDR2 are KGHSH and LQKENI. This CDR3 is 14 amino acids long. CDR3 sequence reads: CASSPPQGATEAFF. DNA of the CDR3: TGTGCCAGCTCACCACCCCAGGGGGCAACTGAAGCTTTCTTT.

The V call is TRBV9, the J call TRBJ1-5; no firm D call. CDR1 and CDR2 from the germline V gene are SGDLS and YYNGEE. V was cut by 0 bases and J by 6 bases, with 13 bases left in between. The CDR3 totals 15 residues. The CDR3 nucleotides are TGTGCCAGCAGCGTAGGAGGTGTTGAGGGTCAGCCCCAGCATTTT. Its protein product is CASSVGGVEGQPQHF.

The V gene is TRBV6-5, the J gene TRBJ2-1; no definite D call. Germline CDR1 reads MNHEY; CDR2 reads SVGAGI. The CDR3 consists of 15 residues. Trimming left V 0 bases short and J 3 bases short, with 9 bases between. In DNA form, the CDR3 reads TGTGCCAGCAGTTACTCGTCGTCTATCTACAATGAGCAGTTCTTC. It yields the protein CASSYSSSIYNEQFF.

The rearrangement uses TRBV10-3 and TRBJ2-5, with 8 bases matching TRBD2. After removal of 11 bases from V and 1 base from J, the junction contained 3 bases not matched to a gene. This CDR3 is built from 12 residues. Germline CDR1 is ENHRY and CDR2 is SYGVKD. CDR3 sequence reads: CAVGTSQETQYF. CDR3 sequence (DNA): TGTGCCGTTGGGACTAGCCAAGAGACCCAGTACTTC.

The chain is built from TRBV2 and TRBJ2-1; tentatively, D is TRBD1 or TRBD2 (5 bases each). V gave up 6 bases and J gave up 4 bases, with 16 bases separating them. The CDR3 is 15 residues long. CDR1 is SNHLY and CDR2 is FYNNEI in the germline V gene. CDR3 in DNA: TGTGCCAGCAGCACCTTCGGGACGCAATACAATGAGCAGTTCTTC. Its translation: CASSTFGTQYNEQFF.

This clone has a single count. Written as DNA, the CDR3 is TGTGCCAGTAGTATTGGATACTCCCCCAGCCGTGAGCAGTTCTTC. This encodes CASSIGYSPSREQFF. The V call is TRBV19, the J call TRBJ2-1; D call uncertain. Germline V gene lookup returns CDR1 LNHDA and CDR2 SQIVND (reference sequence). V lost 3 bases and J lost 9, with 18 bases in between. The CDR3 runs to 15 residues.